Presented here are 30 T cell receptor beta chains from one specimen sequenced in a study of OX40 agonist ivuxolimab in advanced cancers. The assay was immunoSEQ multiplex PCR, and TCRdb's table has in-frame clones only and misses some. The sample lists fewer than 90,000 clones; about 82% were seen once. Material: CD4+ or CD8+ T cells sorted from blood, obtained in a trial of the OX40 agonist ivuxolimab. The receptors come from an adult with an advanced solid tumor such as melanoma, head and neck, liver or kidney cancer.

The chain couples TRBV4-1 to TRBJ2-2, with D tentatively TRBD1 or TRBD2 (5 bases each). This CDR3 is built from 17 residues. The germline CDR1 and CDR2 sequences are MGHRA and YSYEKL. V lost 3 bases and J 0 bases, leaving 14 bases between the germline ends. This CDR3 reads CASSQGPYGANTGELFF. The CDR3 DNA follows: TGCGCCAGCAGCCAGGGACCCTATGGGGCGAACACCGGGGAGCTGTTTTTT.

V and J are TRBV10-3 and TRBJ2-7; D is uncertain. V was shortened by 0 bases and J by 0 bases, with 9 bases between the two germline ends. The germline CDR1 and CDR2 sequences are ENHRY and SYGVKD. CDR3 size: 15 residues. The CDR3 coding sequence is TGTGCCATCAGTGAGTCGAAAGGATACTCCTACGAGCAGTACTTC. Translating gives CAISESKGYSYEQYF.

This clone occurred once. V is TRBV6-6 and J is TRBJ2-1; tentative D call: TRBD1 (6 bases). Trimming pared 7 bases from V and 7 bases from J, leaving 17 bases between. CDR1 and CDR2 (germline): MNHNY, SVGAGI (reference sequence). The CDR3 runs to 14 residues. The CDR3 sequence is CASIRGAQGNEQFF. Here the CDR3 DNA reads TGTGCCAGCATCCGAGGGGCCCAGGGGAATGAGCAGTTCTTC.

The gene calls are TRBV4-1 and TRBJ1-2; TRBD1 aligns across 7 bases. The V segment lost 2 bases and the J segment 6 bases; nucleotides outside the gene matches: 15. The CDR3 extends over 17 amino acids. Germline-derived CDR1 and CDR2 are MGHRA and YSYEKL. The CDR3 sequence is CASSQLTQGGNGHGYTF. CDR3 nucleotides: TGCGCCAGCAGCCAATTAACCCAGGGGGGAAACGGCCATGGCTACACCTTC.

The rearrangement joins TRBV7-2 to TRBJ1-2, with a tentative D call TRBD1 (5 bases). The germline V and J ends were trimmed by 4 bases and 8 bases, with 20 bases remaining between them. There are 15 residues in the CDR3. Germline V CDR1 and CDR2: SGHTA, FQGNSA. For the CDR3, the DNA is TGTGCCAGCAGCTCCGACAGAGCCTCGACTGTGGGCTACACCTTC. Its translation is CASSSDRASTVGYTF.

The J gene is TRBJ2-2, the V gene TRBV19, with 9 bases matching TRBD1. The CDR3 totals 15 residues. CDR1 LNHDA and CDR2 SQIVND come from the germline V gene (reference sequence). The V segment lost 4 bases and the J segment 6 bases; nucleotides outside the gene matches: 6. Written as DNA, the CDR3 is TGTGCCAGTAGTACAACAGGGGGCGCGGCCGGGGAGCTGTTTTTT. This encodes CASSTTGGAAGELFF. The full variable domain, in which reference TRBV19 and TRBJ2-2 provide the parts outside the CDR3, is DGGITQSPKYLFRKEGQNVTLSCEQNLNHDAMYWYRQDPGQGLRLIYYSQIVNDFQKGDIAEGYSVSREKKESFPLTVTSAQKNPTAFYLCASSTTGGAAGELFFGEGSRLTVL.

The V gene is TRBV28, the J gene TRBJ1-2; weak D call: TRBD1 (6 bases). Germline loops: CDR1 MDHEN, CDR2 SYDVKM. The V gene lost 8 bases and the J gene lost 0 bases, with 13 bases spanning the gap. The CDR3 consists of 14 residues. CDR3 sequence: CASFSGGPNYGYTF. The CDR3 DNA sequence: TGTGCCAGCTTCTCGGGGGGCCCTAACTATGGCTACACCTTC.

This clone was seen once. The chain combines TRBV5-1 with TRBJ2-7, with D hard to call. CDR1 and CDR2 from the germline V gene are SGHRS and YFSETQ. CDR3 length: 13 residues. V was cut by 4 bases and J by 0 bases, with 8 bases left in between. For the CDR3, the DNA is TGCGCCAGCAGCACTTATAGCTCCTACGAGCAGTACTTC. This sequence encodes CASSTYSSYEQYF.

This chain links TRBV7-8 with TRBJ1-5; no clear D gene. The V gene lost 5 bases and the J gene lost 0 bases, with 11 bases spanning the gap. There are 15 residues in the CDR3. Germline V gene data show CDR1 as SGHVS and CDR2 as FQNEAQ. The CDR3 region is CASSLFTDSNQPQHF. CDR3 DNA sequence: TGTGCCAGCAGCCTTTTTACAGATAGCAATCAGCCCCAGCATTTT. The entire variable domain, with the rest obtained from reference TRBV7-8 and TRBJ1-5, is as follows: GAGVSQSPRYKVAKRGQDVALRCDPISGHVSLFWYQQALGQGPEFLTYFQNEAQLDKSGLPSDRFFAERPEGSVSTLKIQRTQQEDSAVYLCASSLFTDSNQPQHFGDGTRLSIL.

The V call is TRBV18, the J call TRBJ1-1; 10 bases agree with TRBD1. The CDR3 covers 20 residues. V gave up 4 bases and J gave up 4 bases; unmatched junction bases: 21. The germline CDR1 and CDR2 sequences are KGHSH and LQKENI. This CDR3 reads CASSRSTPRDRGLLGTEAFF. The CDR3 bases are TGTGCCAGCTCACGATCGACCCCCCGGGACAGGGGTCTCTTGGGCACTGAAGCTTTCTTT.

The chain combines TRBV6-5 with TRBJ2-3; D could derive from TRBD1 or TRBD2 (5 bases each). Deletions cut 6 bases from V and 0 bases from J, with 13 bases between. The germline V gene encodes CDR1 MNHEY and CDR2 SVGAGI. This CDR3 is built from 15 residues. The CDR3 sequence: CASSRGRISTDTQYF. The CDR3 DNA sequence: TGTGCCAGCAGCCGGGGACGGATAAGCACAGATACGCAGTATTTT.

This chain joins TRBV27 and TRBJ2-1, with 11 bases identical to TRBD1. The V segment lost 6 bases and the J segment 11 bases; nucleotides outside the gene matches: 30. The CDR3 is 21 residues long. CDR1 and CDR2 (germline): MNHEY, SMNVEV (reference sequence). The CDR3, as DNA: TGTGCCAGCAGCAGGGGGAATTTTAGGACAGGGGGCGCGCAATCTGCTCCGAAGCAGTTCTTC. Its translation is CASSRGNFRTGGAQSAPKQFF.

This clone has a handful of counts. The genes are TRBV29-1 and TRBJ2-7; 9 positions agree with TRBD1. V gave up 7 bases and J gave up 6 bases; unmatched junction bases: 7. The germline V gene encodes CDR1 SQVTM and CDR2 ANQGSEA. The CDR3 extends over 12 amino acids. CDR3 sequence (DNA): TGCAGCGCCGGGACAGGGAGGCGCGAGCAGTACTTC. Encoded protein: CSAGTGRREQYF.

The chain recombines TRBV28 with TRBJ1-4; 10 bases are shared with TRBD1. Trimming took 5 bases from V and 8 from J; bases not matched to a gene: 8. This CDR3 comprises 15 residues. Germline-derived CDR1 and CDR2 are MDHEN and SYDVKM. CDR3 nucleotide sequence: TGTGCCAGCAGTCCGGGGACAGGGGTTAGGGAAAAACTGTTTTTT. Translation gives CASSPGTGVREKLFF.

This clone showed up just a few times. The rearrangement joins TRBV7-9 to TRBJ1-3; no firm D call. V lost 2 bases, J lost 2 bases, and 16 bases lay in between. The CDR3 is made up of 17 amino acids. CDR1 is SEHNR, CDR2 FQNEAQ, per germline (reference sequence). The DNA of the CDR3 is TGTGCCAGCAGCTTATTCCTGTCAGCCTTCGCTGGAAACACCATATATTTT. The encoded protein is CASSLFLSAFAGNTIYF.

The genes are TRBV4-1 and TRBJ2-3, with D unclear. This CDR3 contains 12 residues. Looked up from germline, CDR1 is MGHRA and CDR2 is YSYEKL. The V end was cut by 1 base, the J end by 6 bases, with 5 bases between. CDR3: CASSQVMDTQYF. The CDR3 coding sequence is TGCGCCAGCAGCCAAGTGATGGATACGCAGTATTTT.

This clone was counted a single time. The CDR3 is CASSPTGTDTEAFF. CDR3 in DNA: TGTGCCAGCAGCCCGACAGGGACGGACACTGAAGCTTTCTTT. The V and J genes are TRBV11-1 and TRBJ1-1; 7 positions agree with TRBD1. CDR1 and CDR2 from the germline V gene are SGHAT and FQDESV (reference sequence). This CDR3 contains 14 residues. J lost 3 bases, V lost 5 bases, and 6 bases had no gene match.

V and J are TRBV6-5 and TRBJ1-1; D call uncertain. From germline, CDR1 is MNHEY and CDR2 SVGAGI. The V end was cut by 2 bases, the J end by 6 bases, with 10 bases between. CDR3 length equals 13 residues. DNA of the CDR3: TGTGCCAGCAGTTACGAACGAAGATCTGAAGCTTTCTTT. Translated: CASSYERRSEAFF.

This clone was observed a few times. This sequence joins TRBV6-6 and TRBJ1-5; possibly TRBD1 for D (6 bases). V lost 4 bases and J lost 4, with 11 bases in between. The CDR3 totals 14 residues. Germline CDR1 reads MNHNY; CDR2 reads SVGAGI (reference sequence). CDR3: CASSWARGNQPQHF. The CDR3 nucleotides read TGTGCCAGCAGTTGGGCCAGGGGAAATCAGCCCCAGCATTTT.

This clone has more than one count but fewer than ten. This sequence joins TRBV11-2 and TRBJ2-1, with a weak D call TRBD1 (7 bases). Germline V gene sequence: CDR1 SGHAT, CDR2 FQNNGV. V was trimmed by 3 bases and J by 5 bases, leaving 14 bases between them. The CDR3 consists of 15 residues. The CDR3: CASSFRGGGNNEQFF. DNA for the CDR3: TGTGCCAGCAGCTTCAGAGGGGGCGGGAACAATGAGCAGTTCTTC.

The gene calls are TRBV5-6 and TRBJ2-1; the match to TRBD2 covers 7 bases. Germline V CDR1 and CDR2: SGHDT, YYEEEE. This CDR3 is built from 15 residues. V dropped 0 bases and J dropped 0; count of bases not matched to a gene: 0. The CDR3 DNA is TGTGCCAGCAGCTTGGGGACTAGCTCCTACAATGAGCAGTTCTTC. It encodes CASSLGTSSYNEQFF.

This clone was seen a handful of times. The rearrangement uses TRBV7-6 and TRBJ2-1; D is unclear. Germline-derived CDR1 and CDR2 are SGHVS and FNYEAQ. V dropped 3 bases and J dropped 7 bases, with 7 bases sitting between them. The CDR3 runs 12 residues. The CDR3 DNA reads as TGTGCCAGCAGCTTCTTTATGAATGAGCAGTTCTTC. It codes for CASSFFMNEQFF. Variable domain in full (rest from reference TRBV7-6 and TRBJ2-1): GAGVSQSPRYKVTKRGQDVALRCDPISGHVSLYWYRQALGQGPEFLTYFNYEAQQDKSGLPNDRFSAERPEGSISTLTIQRTEQRDSAMYRCASSFFMNEQFFGPGTRLTVL.

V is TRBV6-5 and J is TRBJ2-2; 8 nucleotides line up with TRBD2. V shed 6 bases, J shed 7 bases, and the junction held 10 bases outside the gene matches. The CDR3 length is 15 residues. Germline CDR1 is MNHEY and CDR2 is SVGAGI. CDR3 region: CASRTPGGPSGELFF. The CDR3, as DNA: TGTGCCAGCAGAACCCCGGGGGGGCCGAGCGGGGAGCTGTTTTTT.

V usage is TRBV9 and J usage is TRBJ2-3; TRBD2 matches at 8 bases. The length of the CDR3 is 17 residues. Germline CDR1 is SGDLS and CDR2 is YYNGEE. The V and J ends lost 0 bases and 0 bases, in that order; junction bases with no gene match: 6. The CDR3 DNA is TGTGCCAGCAGCGTAGTCGGGGGGGAGTTGAGCACAGATACGCAGTATTTT. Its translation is CASSVVGGELSTDTQYF.

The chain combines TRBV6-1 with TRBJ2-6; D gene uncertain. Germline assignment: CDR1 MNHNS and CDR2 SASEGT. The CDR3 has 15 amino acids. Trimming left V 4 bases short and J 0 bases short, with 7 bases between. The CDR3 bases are TGTGCCAGCAGTGTTGGGGTCTCTGGGGCCAACGTCCTGACTTTC. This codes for CASSVGVSGANVLTF.

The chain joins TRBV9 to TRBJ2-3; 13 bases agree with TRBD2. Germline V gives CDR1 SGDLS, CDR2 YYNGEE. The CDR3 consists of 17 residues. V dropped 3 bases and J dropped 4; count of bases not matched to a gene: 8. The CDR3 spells CASSGRTSGGASDTQYF. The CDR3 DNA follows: TGTGCCAGCAGCGGAAGAACTAGCGGGGGGGCCTCAGATACGCAGTATTTT. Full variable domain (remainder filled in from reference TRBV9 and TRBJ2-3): DSGVTQTPKHLITATGQRVTLRCSPRSGDLSVYWYQQSLDQGLQFLIQYYNGEERAKGNILERFSAQQFPDLHSELNLSSLELGDSALYFCASSGRTSGGASDTQYFGPGTRLTVL.

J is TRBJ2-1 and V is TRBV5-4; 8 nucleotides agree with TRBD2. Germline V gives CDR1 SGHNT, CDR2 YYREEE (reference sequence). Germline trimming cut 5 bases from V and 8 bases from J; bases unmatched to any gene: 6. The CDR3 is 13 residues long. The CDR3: CASSFSGVDEQFF. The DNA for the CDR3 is TGTGCCAGCAGTTTTAGCGGGGTTGATGAGCAGTTCTTC.

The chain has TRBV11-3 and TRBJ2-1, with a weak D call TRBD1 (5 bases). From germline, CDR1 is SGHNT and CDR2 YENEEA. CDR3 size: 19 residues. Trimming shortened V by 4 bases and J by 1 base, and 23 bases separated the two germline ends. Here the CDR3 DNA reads TGTGCCAGCAGCTCGACACGCGACCAGGCGGCAGGGTCCTACAATGAGCAGTTCTTC. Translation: CASSSTRDQAAGSYNEQFF.

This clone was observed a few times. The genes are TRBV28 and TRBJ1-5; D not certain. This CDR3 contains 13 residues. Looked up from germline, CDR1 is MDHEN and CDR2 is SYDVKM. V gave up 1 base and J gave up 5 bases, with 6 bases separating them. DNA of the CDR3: TGTGCCAGCAGTTTATATCAACATCAGCCCCAGCATTTT. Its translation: CASSLYQHQPQHF.

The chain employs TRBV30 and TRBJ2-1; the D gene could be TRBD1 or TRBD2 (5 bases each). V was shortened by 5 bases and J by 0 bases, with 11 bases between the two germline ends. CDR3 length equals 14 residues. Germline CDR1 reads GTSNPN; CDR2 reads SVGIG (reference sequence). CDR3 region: CAWGSGSSYNEQFF. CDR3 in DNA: TGTGCCTGGGGGTCAGGGAGCTCCTACAATGAGCAGTTCTTC.